Below are 24 T cell receptor beta chains sequenced from a single sample in a study of T cell repertoires in cytomegalovirus infection. TCRdb called the reads again in MiXCR, with one record for every CDR3 protein. Counted here are about 360,000 distinct CDR3 sequences, around a sixth occurring once; the ten biggest clones make up 8.7%. The sequenced sample consisted of PBMCs. These receptors were taken from a human donor in good health (CMV status not recorded). Some clones in this sample may be carry-over from other donors' samples.

The chain links TRBV19 to TRBJ2-1, with 10 bases fitting TRBD2. Germline CDR1 is LNHDA and CDR2 is SQIVND (reference sequence). Losses at the gene ends were 0 bases for V and 3 bases for J; bases not matched to a gene: 2. The CDR3 has 16 residues. As DNA, the CDR3 is TGTGCCAGTAGTATAGATCGGACTAGCGGCTACAATGAGCAGTTCTTC. Protein sequence: CASSIDRTSGYNEQFF.

The chain recombines TRBV7-2 with TRBJ1-2; maybe TRBD1 (5 bases). V shed 4 bases and J shed 4 bases, with 10 bases lying between them. Germline lookup yields CDR1 SGHTA and CDR2 FQGNSA. The length of the CDR3 is 13 residues. The CDR3 DNA follows: TGTGCCAGCAGCTCCACAGGAGCCTATGGCTACACCTTC. It codes for CASSSTGAYGYTF.

The sample holds a few counts of this clonotype. The gene calls are TRBV7-8 and TRBJ1-5; unclear D gene. Between the trimmed V and J ends, which lost 1 base and 5 bases, there was a span of 9 bases. The CDR3 runs to 14 residues. Germline lookup yields CDR1 SGHVS and CDR2 FQNEAQ. The DNA for the CDR3 is TGTGCCAGCAGCTTAGTGGGGTATGATCAGCCCCAGCATTTT. Its protein product is CASSLVGYDQPQHF.

This clonotype was counted ten times or more. The chain uses TRBV12-3 or TRBV12-4 and TRBJ2-2; TRBD2 might be the D (6 bases). Trimming left V 7 bases short and J 5 bases short, with 17 bases between. The CDR3 totals 15 residues. The CDR3 spells CASTLRRGATGELFF. Here the CDR3 DNA reads TGTGCCAGCACCCTGAGGAGGGGTGCGACCGGGGAGCTGTTTTTT.

The chain joins TRBV6-6 to TRBJ2-7; D is unclear. The CDR3 length is 15 residues. The V gene's germline CDR1 is MNHNY and CDR2 SVGAGI (reference sequence). V lost 10 bases to trimming and J lost 0 bases, with 19 bases between them. The CDR3 loop reads CATHLSWASSYEQYF. The CDR3 bases are TGTGCCACCCATCTTAGCTGGGCGAGCTCCTACGAGCAGTACTTC.

The chain recombines TRBV5-4 with TRBJ2-7, with 12 bases matching TRBD2. With 4 bases clipped from V and 5 bases from J, the junction kept 4 bases outside the gene matches. Per germline, CDR1 SGHNT and CDR2 YYREEE (reference sequence). The CDR3 is 14 residues long. CDR3 amino acids: CASSPSGRANEQYF. The CDR3 DNA is TGTGCCAGCAGCCCTAGCGGGAGGGCCAACGAGCAGTACTTC.

The chain employs TRBV14 and TRBJ2-1; TRBD1 matches 10 bases. With 2 bases clipped from V and 6 bases from J, the junction kept 4 bases outside the gene matches. CDR1 SGHDN and CDR2 FVKESK come from the germline V gene. CDR3 length: 15 residues. CDR3: CASSQPGTGVNEQFF. In DNA, the CDR3 is TGTGCCAGCAGCCAACCCGGGACAGGGGTCAATGAGCAGTTCTTC.

The J gene is TRBJ2-1, the V gene TRBV5-1; D remains ambiguous. Trimming took 5 bases from V and 0 from J, leaving 9 bases between them. Germline lookup yields CDR1 SGHRS and CDR2 YFSETQ. The CDR3 totals 14 residues. The chain's CDR3 is CASRPGPSYNEQFF. In nucleotides, the CDR3 is TGCGCCAGCAGACCTGGCCCCTCCTACAATGAGCAGTTCTTC. The entire variable domain, with the rest obtained from reference TRBV5-1 and TRBJ2-1, is as follows: KAGVTQTPRYLIKTRGQQVTLSCSPISGHRSVSWYQQTPGQGLQFLFEYFSETQRNKGNFPGRFSGRQFSNSRSEMNVSTLELGDSALYLCASRPGPSYNEQFFGPGTRLTVL.

This clonotype was counted only a few times. This sequence joins TRBV5-4 and TRBJ2-5, with D possibly matching TRBD1 (6 bases). Trimming shortened V by 3 bases and J by 5 bases, and 17 bases separated the two germline ends. The CDR3 length is 15 residues. CDR1 is SGHNT and CDR2 is YYREEE in the germline V gene (reference sequence). The CDR3 nucleotides read TGTGCCAGCAGCTGGCTGGGACAAAAGTCCGAGACCCAGTACTTC. Translation: CASSWLGQKSETQYF.

The gene calls are TRBV2 and TRBJ2-7, with D uncertain. This CDR3 contains 13 residues. Germline values: CDR1 SNHLY, CDR2 FYNNEI. V lost 5 bases to trimming and J lost 2 bases, with 10 bases between them. This chain's CDR3 is CASSRTSTYEQYF. The CDR3 DNA is TGTGCCAGCAGTAGGACCTCAACCTACGAGCAGTACTTC.

This clonotype was seen more than once but under ten times. V gene TRBV6-2 or TRBV6-3 combines with J gene TRBJ2-5; D is ambiguous. CDR1 and CDR2 from the germline V gene are MNHEY and SVGEGT. V dropped 2 bases and J dropped 5 bases, with 6 bases sitting between them. This CDR3 is 12 amino acids long. The CDR3 sequence: CASSYGKETQYF. Here the CDR3 DNA reads TGTGCCAGCAGTTACGGCAAGGAGACCCAGTACTTC.

This clonotype was seen at least ten times. The chain recombines TRBV7-8 with TRBJ2-3, with 8 nucleotides matching TRBD1. CDR3 size: 15 residues. Germline V gene sequence: CDR1 SGHVS, CDR2 FQNEAQ. Losses at the gene ends were 5 bases for V and 5 bases for J; bases not matched to a gene: 9. For the CDR3, the DNA is TGTGCCAGCAGCCCGGGACAGGAAGTCGGAGATACGCAGTATTTT. Protein: CASSPGQEVGDTQYF.

A few counts support this clonotype. This chain connects TRBV6-2 or TRBV6-3 to TRBJ2-7, with D possibly TRBD2 on 5 matching bases. Trimming took off 3 bases at V and 1 base at J, with 13 bases between the two ends. CDR1 and CDR2 (germline): MNHEY, SVGEGT. The CDR3 totals 15 residues. CDR3 DNA sequence: TGTGCCAGCAGTTATATGTTGCGAGGGTCCTACGAGCAGTACTTC. Translated, it gives CASSYMLRGSYEQYF.

This clonotype was found a few times. This chain links TRBV10-3 with TRBJ2-1; D is possibly TRBD1 (6 bases). This CDR3 has 16 residues. Per germline, CDR1 ENHRY and CDR2 SYGVKD. The V end was cut by 4 bases, the J end by 0 bases, with 13 bases between. This CDR3 reads CAISGARGSSYNEQFF. For the CDR3, the DNA is TGTGCCATCAGTGGGGCAAGGGGGAGCTCCTACAATGAGCAGTTCTTC.

This clonotype was observed a few times. The chain recombines TRBV12-3 or TRBV12-4 with TRBJ1-2; unclear D gene. V was pared by 7 bases and J by 8 bases, with 17 bases between. This CDR3 is 13 amino acids long. CDR3 region: CASTNWVGGGYTF. Written as DNA, the CDR3 is TGTGCCAGCACCAACTGGGTGGGTGGAGGCTACACCTTC.

This clonotype was counted ten times or more. The rearrangement links TRBV7-9 to TRBJ1-1, with a tentative D call TRBD1 (6 bases). CDR1 and CDR2 (germline): SEHNR, FQNEAQ (reference sequence). Trimming removed 2 bases at V and 5 bases at J, with 15 bases between. This CDR3 has 15 residues. The CDR3 reads CASSLMGGLGTEAFF. DNA of the CDR3: TGTGCCAGCAGCTTAATGGGGGGGCTGGGGACTGAAGCTTTCTTT.

The chain recombines TRBV19 with TRBJ1-5; 7 nucleotides match TRBD1. Germline trimming cut 4 bases from V and 3 bases from J; bases unmatched to any gene: 3. CDR3 length: 14 amino acids. Germline CDR1 and CDR2: LNHDA and SQIVND (reference sequence). This CDR3 reads CASSTTGDNQPQHF. The CDR3 nucleotides read TGTGCCAGTAGTACCACAGGGGACAATCAGCCCCAGCATTTT. Full variable domain (missing parts from reference TRBV19 and TRBJ1-5): DGGITQSPKYLFRKEGQNVTLSCEQNLNHDAMYWYRQDPGQGLRLIYYSQIVNDFQKGDIAEGYSVSREKKESFPLTVTSAQKNPTAFYLCASSTTGDNQPQHFGDGTRLSIL.

This clonotype was observed many times. This chain links TRBV7-2 with TRBJ1-5; D is uncertain. Germline CDR1 is SGHTA and CDR2 is FQGNSA. Trimming stripped 6 bases from V and 0 bases from J, with 12 bases between. This CDR3 is 15 amino acids long. In DNA form, the CDR3 reads TGTGCCAGCAGTTGGGCAGTGAATAGCAATCAGCCCCAGCATTTT. Protein sequence: CASSWAVNSNQPQHF.

The CDR3 loop reads CASSANAFVPYEQYF. The CDR3 nucleotides are TGTGCCAGCAGTGCGAACGCGTTCGTCCCCTACGAGCAGTACTTC. V and J are TRBV2 and TRBJ2-7; D is undetermined. The length of the CDR3 is 15 residues. V was shortened by 4 bases and J by 2 bases, with 15 bases between the two germline ends. CDR1 and CDR2 (germline): SNHLY, FYNNEI.

The genes are TRBV7-2 and TRBJ1-4; 7 bases agree with TRBD1. CDR1 SGHTA and CDR2 FQGNSA come from the germline V gene. The V segment lost 2 bases and the J segment 12 bases; nucleotides outside the gene matches: 6. This CDR3 region has 13 residues. This CDR3 reads CASSLYTGDELFF. In DNA form, the CDR3 reads TGTGCCAGCAGCTTATATACAGGGGACGAACTGTTTTTT.

The CDR3 region is CAGAAGGPQHF. The CDR3 nucleotides are TGTGCCGGAGCCGCGGGTGGGCCCCAGCATTTT. The J gene is TRBJ1-5, the V gene TRBV6-5; D not certain. Germline V CDR1 and CDR2: MNHEY, SVGAGI. The V end lost 11 bases, the J end lost 9 bases, and 14 bases lay between the germline ends. This CDR3 is 11 amino acids long.

This clonotype came up a few times. The gene calls are TRBV7-2 and TRBJ2-1; D is uncertain. CDR1 and CDR2 from the germline V gene are SGHTA and FQGNSA. This CDR3 region has 16 residues. Trimming stripped 1 base from V and 0 bases from J, with 10 bases between. The CDR3 bases are TGTGCCAGCAGCTTAGGACCGCCGAGCTCCTACAATGAGCAGTTCTTC. Translated: CASSLGPPSSYNEQFF.

This clonotype showed up just a few times. The J gene is TRBJ2-1, the V gene TRBV11-2, with TRBD2 identical over 8 bases. V was pared by 4 bases and J by 5 bases, with 10 bases of the junction left unmatched. The CDR3 is 16 amino acids. Germline V gene data show CDR1 as SGHAT and CDR2 as FQNNGV. The CDR3 loop reads CASSSMVIAGNNEQFF. DNA for the CDR3: TGTGCCAGCAGCTCCATGGTAATAGCGGGAAACAATGAGCAGTTCTTC.

The chain employs TRBV6-1 and TRBJ2-5; no clear D gene. V was pared by 2 bases and J by 2 bases, with 3 bases between. CDR3 length: 12 amino acids. In germline, CDR1 is MNHNS, CDR2 SASEGT. CDR3 sequence reads: CASSEQQETQYF. CDR3 coding DNA: TGTGCCAGCAGTGAACAGCAAGAGACCCAGTACTTC.